The clone carrying this T cell receptor beta chain was picked up a small number of times. The antigen remains unidentified. About 450 ng RNA was reverse transcribed with alpha and beta constant-region primers. Separate chain-specific third strand synthesis with multiplexing indices produced the alpha and beta libraries. Each CDR3 protein is one row after TCRdb ran MiXCR on the 5' RACE reads. Of approximately 11,000 distinct CDR3 sequences detected, under 6.5% appear once; the ten largest clones hold about 3.5%. This specimen belongs to a study of HIV-infected patients and healthy controls. All unsorted peripheral T cells were captured because whole blood was used without fractionation. General study results and limits: The diversity differences were not explained by slight age and sex differences between study cohorts. In healthy controls, MAIT alpha CDR3s were common; in HIV+ repertoires, severely depleted. The authors saw processing only sixteen HIV-infected individuals as a major limitation on generality.

Trimming pared 2 bases from V and 0 bases from J, leaving 19 bases between. Looked up from germline, CDR1 is DFQATT and CDR2 is SNEGSKA (reference sequence). The CDR3 contains 17 residues. V is TRBV20-1 and J is TRBJ2-5; a weak D match, TRBD2 (6 bases). The source material was blood. This sequence was found in an adult in good health. As DNA, the CDR3 is TGCAGTGCTAGAAGGTTAAGGGTACTAGCTTACCAAGAGACCCAGTACTTC. Its translation is CSARRLRVLAYQETQYF.